This TCR beta chain appears in the sequencing data of a study of T cell repertoires in cytomegalovirus infection. Whole-study context: In public TCR beta signatures, there were indications of both CMV infection and matching HLA type.

This clonotype has just a few counts. Its antigen remains unknown. The CDR3 is made up of 13 amino acids. J lost 3 bases, V lost 6 bases, and 4 bases had no gene match. Germline CDR1 DFQATT, CDR2 SNEGSKA (reference sequence). In TCRdb, the reads were re-called with MiXCR into one record per CDR3 protein. The data hold some 590,000 distinct CDR3 sequences, with approximately 40% observed a single time. This chain connects TRBV20-1 to TRBJ2-4, with 8 bases lining up with TRBD1. The sequence was obtained from a human donor in good health (CMV status not recorded). Some clones in this sample may be carry-over from other donors' samples. Material: cultured PBMCs, obtained from culture after CMV antigen stimulation. In DNA form, the CDR3 reads TGCAGTGCCCCCGGGACAGGCAAAAACATTCAGTACTTC. This sequence encodes CSAPGTGKNIQYF.